This passage covers 2 T cell receptor beta chains from one sample sequenced in a study of PD-L1 blockade in urothelial cancer. Assay used: immunoSEQ multiplex PCR; TCRdb lists only in-frame clones, some missing. Among under 35,000 clones listed, around 84% were seen once. Material: PBMCs, obtained around atezolizumab (anti-PD-L1) treatment. The receptor source for this set is a man aged 50 to 59 with urothelial cancer.

The CDR3 sequence is CASSLMNPLSSTLRYNEQFF. The CDR3 DNA sequence: TGTGCCAGCAGTTTAATGAACCCCCTTTCATCGACTCTCCGGTACAATGAGCAGTTCTTC. The gene calls are TRBV27 and TRBJ2-1; D unresolved. In germline, CDR1 is MNHEY, CDR2 SMNVEV (reference sequence). The CDR3 runs 20 residues. The V and J ends lost 2 bases and 4 bases respectively, with 27 bases between them.

The chain carries TRBV30 and TRBJ2-7; TRBD1 matches 11 bases. CDR1 is GTSNPN and CDR2 is SVGIG in the germline V gene (reference sequence). V lost 5 bases, J lost 4 bases, and 4 bases stayed unmatched. The CDR3 is 13 residues long. This chain's CDR3 is CAWERDRGYEQYF. As DNA, the CDR3 is TGTGCCTGGGAGAGGGACAGGGGGTACGAGCAGTACTTC.